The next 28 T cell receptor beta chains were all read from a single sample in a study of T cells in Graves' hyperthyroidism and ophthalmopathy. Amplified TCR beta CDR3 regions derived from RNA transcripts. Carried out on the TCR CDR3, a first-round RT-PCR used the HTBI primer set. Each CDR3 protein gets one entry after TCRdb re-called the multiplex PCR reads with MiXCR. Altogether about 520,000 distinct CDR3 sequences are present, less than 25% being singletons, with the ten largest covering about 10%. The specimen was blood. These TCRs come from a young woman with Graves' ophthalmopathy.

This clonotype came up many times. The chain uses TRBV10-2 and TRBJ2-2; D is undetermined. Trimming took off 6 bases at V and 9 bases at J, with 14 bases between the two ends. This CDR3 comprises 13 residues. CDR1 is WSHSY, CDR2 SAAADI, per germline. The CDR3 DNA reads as TGCGCCAGCAGGAGTGACCGGGTGAGGGAGCTGTTTTTT. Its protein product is CASRSDRVRELFF.

In DNA form, the CDR3 reads TGTGCCAGCAGGCTATCATTGGGACAGACCTATGGCTACACCTTC. Amino acid sequence: CASRLSLGQTYGYTF. The chain links TRBV12-3 or TRBV12-4 to TRBJ1-2; 7 nucleotides align to TRBD1. Losses at the gene ends were 6 bases for V and 4 bases for J; bases not matched to a gene: 11. The CDR3 consists of 15 residues.

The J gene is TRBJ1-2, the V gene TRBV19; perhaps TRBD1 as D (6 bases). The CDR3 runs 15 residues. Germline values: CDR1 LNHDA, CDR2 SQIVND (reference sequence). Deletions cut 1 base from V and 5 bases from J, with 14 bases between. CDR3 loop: CASSIAQGGNYGYTF. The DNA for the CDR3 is TGTGCCAGTAGTATAGCACAGGGAGGGAATTATGGCTACACCTTC.

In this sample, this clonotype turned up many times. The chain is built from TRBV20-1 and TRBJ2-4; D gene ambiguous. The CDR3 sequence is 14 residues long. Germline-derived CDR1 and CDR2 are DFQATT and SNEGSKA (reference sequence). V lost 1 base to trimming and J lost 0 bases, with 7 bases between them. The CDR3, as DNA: TGCAGTGCTAGAGTCCCCCTAGCCAAAAACATTCAGTACTTC. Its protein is CSARVPLAKNIQYF.

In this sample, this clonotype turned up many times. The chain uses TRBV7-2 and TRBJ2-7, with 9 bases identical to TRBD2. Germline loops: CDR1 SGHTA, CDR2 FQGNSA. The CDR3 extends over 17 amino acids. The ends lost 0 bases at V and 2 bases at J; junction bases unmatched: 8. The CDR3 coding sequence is TGTGCCAGCAGCTTAGCCTATCGGACTAGCGAGGCCTACGAGCAGTACTTC. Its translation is CASSLAYRTSEAYEQYF.

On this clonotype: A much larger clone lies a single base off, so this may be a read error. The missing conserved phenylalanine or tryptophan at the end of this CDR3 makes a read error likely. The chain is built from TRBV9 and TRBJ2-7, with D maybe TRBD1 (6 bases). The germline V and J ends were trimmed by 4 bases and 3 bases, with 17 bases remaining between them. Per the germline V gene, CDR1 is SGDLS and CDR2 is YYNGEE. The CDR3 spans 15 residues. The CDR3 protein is CASSPPGDTSYEQYL. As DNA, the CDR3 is TGTGCCAGCAGCCCCCCCGGGGACACAAGCTACGAGCAGTACTTG.

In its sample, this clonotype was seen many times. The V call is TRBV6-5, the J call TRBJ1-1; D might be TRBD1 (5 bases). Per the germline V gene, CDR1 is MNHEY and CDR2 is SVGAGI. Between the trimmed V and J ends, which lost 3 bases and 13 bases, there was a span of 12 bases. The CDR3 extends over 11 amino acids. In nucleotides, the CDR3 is TGTGCCAGCAGTTATCAGGGAGTTGGTTTCTTT. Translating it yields CASSYQGVGFF.

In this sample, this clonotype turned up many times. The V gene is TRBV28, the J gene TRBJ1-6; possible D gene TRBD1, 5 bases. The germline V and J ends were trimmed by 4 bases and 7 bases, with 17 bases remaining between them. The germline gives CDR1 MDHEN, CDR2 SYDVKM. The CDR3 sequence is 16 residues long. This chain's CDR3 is CASSYSQGLSNSPLHF. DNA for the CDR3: TGTGCCAGCAGTTACTCCCAGGGATTATCAAATTCACCCCTCCACTTT. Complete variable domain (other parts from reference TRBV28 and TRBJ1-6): DVKVTQSSRYLVKRTGEKVFLECVQDMDHENMFWYRQDPGLGLRLIYFSYDVKMKEKGDIPEGYSVSREKKERFSLILESASTNQTSMYLCASSYSQGLSNSPLHFGNGTRLTVT.

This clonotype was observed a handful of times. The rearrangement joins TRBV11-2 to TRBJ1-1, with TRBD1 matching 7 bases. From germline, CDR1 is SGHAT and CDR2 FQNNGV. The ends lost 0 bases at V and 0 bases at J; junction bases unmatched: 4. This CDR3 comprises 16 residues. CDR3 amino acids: CASSLDEGQMNTEAFF. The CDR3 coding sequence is TGTGCCAGCAGCTTAGATGAGGGACAGATGAACACTGAAGCTTTCTTT.

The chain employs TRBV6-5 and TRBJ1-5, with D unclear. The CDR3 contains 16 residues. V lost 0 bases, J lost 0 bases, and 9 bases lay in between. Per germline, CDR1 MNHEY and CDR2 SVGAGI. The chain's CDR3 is CASSYSSGYSNQPQHF. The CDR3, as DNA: TGTGCCAGCAGTTACTCGTCAGGTTATAGCAATCAGCCCCAGCATTTT.

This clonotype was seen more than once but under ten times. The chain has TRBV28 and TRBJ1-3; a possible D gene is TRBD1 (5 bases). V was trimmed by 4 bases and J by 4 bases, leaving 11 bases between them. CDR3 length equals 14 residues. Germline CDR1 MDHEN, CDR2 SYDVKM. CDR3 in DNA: TGTGCCAGCAGTTACGGGACGACAGGAAACACCATATATTTT. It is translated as CASSYGTTGNTIYF. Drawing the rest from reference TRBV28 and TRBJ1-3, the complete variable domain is DVKVTQSSRYLVKRTGEKVFLECVQDMDHENMFWYRQDPGLGLRLIYFSYDVKMKEKGDIPEGYSVSREKKERFSLILESASTNQTSMYLCASSYGTTGNTIYFGEGSWLTVV.

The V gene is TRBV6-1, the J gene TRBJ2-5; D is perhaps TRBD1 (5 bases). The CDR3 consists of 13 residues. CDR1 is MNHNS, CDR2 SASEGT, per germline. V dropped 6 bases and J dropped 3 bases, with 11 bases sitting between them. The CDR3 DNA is TGTGCCAGCAGCGCACAGGTCGAAGAGACCCAGTACTTC. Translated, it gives CASSAQVEETQYF.

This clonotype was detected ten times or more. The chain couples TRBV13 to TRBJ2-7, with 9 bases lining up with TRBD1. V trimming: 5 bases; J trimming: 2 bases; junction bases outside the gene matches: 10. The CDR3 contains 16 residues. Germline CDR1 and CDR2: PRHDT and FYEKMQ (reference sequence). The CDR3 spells CASSPSSGQGTYEQYF. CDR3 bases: TGTGCCAGCAGCCCCTCATCGGGACAGGGCACCTACGAGCAGTACTTC.

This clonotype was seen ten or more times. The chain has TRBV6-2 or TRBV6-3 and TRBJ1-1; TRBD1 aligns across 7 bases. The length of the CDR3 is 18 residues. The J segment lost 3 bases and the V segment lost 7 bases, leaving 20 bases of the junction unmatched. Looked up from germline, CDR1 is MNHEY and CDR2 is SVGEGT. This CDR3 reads CASKKTGRVISQDTEAFF. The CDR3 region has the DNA TGTGCCAGCAAAAAGACAGGGAGGGTTATTTCTCAGGACACTGAAGCTTTCTTT.

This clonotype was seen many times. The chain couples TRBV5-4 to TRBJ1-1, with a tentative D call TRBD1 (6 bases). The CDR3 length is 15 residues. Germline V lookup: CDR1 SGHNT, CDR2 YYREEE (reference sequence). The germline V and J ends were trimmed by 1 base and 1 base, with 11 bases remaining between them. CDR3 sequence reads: CASSLRTGWNTEAFF. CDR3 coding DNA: TGTGCCAGCAGCTTGCGAACAGGGTGGAACACTGAAGCTTTCTTT.

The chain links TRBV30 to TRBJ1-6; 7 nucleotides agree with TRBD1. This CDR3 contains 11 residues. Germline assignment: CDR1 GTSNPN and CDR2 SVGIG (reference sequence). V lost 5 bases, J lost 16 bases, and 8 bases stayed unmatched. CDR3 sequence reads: CAWEHRGPLHF. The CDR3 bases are TGTGCCTGGGAGCACAGGGGTCCTCTCCACTTT.

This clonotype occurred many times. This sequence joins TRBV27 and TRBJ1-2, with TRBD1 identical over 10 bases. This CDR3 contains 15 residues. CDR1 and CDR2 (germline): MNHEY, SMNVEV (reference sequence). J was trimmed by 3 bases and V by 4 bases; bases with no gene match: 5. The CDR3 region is CASSSTGGAYYGYTF. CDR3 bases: TGTGCCAGCAGTTCGACAGGGGGCGCATACTATGGCTACACCTTC.

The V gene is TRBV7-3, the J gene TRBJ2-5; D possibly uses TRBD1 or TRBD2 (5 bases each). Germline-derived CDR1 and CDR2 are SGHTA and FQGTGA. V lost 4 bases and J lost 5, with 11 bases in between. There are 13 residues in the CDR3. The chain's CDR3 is CASSSTEGETQYF. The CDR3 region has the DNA TGTGCCAGCAGCTCTACTGAGGGGGAGACCCAGTACTTC.

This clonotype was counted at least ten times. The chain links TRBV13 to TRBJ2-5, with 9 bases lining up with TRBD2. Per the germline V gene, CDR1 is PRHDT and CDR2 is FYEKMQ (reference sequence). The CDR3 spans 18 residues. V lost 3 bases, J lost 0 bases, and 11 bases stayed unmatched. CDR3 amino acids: CASSLVSGGGGYQETQYF. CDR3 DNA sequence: TGTGCCAGCAGCTTGGTGTCCGGCGGGGGGGGATACCAAGAGACCCAGTACTTC.

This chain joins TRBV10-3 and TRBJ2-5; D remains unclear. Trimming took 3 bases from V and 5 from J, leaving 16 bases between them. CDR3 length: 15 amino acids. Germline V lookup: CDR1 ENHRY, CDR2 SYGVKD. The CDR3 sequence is CAISDRQPAGETQYF. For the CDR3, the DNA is TGTGCCATCAGTGACCGGCAACCCGCTGGGGAGACCCAGTACTTC.

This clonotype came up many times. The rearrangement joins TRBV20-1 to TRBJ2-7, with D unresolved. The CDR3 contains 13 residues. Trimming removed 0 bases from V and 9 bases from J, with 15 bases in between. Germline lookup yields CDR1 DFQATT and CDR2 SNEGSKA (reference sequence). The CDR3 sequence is CSARDPQVKGQYF. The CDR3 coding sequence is TGCAGTGCTAGAGATCCCCAGGTTAAAGGGCAGTACTTC.

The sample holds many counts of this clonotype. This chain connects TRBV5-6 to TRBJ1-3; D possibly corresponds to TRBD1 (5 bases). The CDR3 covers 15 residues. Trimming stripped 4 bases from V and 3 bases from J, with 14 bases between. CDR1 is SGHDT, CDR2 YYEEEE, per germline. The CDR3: CASSTHQGGGNTIYF. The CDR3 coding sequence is TGTGCCAGCAGCACCCACCAGGGCGGTGGAAACACCATATATTTT.

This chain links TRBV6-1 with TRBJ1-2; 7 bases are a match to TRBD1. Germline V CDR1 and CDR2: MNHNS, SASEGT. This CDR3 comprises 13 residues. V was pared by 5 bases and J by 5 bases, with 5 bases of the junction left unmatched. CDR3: CASSTGDSYGYTF. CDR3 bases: TGTGCCAGCAGTACAGGGGATTCATATGGCTACACCTTC.

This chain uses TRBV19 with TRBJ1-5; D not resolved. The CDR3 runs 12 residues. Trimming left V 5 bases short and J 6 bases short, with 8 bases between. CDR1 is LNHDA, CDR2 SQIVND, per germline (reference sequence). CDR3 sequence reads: CASSSPTQPQHF. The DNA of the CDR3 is TGTGCCAGTAGTTCCCCGACTCAGCCCCAGCATTTT.

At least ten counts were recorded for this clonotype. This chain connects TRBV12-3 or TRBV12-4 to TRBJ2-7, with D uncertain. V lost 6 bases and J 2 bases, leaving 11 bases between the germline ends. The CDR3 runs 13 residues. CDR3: CASRASVPYEQYF. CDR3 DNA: TGTGCCAGCAGGGCGAGCGTCCCCTACGAGCAGTACTTC.

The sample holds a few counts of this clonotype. In DNA, the CDR3 is TGTGCCAGCAGCTTGTTGGGGGAATACACTGAAGCTTTCTTT. It encodes CASSLLGEYTEAFF. This chain links TRBV5-6 with TRBJ1-1; maybe TRBD1 (5 bases). V lost 1 base, J lost 3 bases, and 10 bases lay in between. The CDR3 consists of 14 residues. The germline V gene encodes CDR1 SGHDT and CDR2 YYEEEE.

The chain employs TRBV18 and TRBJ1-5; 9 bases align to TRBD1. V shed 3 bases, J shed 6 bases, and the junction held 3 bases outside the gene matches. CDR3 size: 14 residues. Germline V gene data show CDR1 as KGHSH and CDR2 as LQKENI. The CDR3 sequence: CASSPDRGTQPQHF. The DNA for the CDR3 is TGTGCCAGCTCACCGGACAGGGGTACTCAGCCCCAGCATTTT.

In DNA form, the CDR3 reads TGTGCCAGCAGCTTAAAAGCGTACACTGAAGCTTTCTTT. It is translated as CASSLKAYTEAFF. The chain has TRBV7-3 and TRBJ1-1; no clear D. Germline lookup yields CDR1 SGHTA and CDR2 FQGTGA. Trimming removed 1 base from V and 3 bases from J, with 6 bases in between. The CDR3 is 13 amino acids.